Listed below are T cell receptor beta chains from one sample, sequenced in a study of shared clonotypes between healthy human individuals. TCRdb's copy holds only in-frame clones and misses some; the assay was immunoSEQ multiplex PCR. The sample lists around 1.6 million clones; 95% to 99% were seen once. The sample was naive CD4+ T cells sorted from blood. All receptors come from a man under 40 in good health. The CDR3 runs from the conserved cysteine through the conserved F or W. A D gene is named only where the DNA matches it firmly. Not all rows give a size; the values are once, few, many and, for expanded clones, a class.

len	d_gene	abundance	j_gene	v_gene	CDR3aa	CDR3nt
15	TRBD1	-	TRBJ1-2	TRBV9	CASSVSTGGLYGYTF	TGTGCCAGCAGCGTTTCGACAGGGGGCCTCTATGGCTACACCTTC
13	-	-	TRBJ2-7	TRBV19	CASGRQQPYEQYF	TGTGCCAGTGGACGACAGCAACCCTACGAGCAGTACTTC
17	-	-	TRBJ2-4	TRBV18	CASSPTAGGGAKNIQYF	TGTGCCAGCTCACCCACGGCAGGTGGGGGAGCCAAAAACATTCAGTACTTC
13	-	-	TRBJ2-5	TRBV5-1	CASSFSREETQYF	TGCGCCAGCAGCTTTTCGAGGGAAGAGACCCAGTACTTC
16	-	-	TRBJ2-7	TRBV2	CASRRGGLPSSYEQYF	TGTGCCAGCAGGAGAGGGGGGCTCCCTAGCTCCTACGAGCAGTACTTC
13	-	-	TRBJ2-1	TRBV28	CASSRRGNNEQFF	TGTGCCAGCAGCCGCAGGGGAAACAATGAGCAGTTCTTC
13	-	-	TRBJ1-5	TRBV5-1	CASSLGRDQPQHF	TGCGCCAGCAGCTTGGGGCGAGATCAGCCCCAGCATTTT
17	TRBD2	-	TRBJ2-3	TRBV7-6	CASSLTSGSTFTDTQYF	TGTGCCAGCAGCTTGACTAGCGGGAGTACGTTTACAGATACGCAGTATTTT
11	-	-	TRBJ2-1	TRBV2	CASSYFDEQFF	TGTGCCAGCAGCTATTTTGATGAGCAGTTCTTC
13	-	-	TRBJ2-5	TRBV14	CASSKSVVGSQYF	TGTGCCAGCAGCAAAAGTGTCGTGGGGTCCCAGTACTTC
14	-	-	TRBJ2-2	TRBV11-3	CASSPGGPTGELFF	TGTGCCAGCAGTCCGGGCGGTCCCACCGGGGAGCTGTTTTTT
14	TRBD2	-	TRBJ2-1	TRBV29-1	CSGGVAGGPNEQFF	TGCAGCGGCGGTGTAGCGGGAGGGCCCAATGAGCAGTTCTTC
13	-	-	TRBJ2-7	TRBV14	CASSQVAPGEQYF	TGTGCCAGCAGCCAAGTCGCCCCAGGCGAGCAGTACTTC
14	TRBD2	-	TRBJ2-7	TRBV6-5	CASNQGAGEGEQYF	TGTGCCAGCAACCAGGGTGCGGGAGAGGGCGAGCAGTACTTC
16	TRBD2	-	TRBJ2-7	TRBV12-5	CASGRDLGTTAQEQYF	TGTGCTAGTGGCCGGGACCTCGGGACTACCGCTCAAGAGCAGTACTTC
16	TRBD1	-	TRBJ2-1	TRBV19	CASSLLPGQGTHEQFF	TGTGCCAGTAGTTTGTTACCGGGACAGGGGACCCATGAGCAGTTCTTC
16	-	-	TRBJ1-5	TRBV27	CASSERDSFRRGAQHF	TGTGCCAGCAGTGAAAGGGACTCGTTCCGAAGGGGGGCCCAGCATTTT
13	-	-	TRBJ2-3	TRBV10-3	CAISVLAMDTQYF	TGTGCCATCAGTGTCCTGGCCATGGATACGCAGTATTTT
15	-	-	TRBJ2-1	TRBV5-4	CASSSKLVTYNEQFF	TGTGCCAGCAGCTCAAAACTAGTAACCTACAATGAGCAGTTCTTC
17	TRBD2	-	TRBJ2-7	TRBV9	CASSALLLAGELYEQYF	TGTGCCAGCAGCGCCCTCCTTTTAGCGGGAGAGCTCTACGAGCAGTACTTC
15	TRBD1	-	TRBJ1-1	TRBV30	CAWKGQASHGTEAFF	TGTGCCTGGAAGGGACAGGCATCCCACGGGACTGAAGCTTTCTTT
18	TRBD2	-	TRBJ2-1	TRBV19	CASTPVRSGTTKTNEQFF	TGTGCCAGTACCCCGGTGAGGTCCGGGACTACAAAAACCAATGAGCAGTTCTTC
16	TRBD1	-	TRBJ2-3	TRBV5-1	CASSLQGQGILDTQYF	TGCGCCAGCAGCTTGCAAGGACAGGGAATATTAGATACGCAGTATTTT
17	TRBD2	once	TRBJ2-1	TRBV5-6	CASSQGLAGVYYNEQFF	TGTGCCAGCAGCCAGGGACTAGCGGGAGTGTACTACAATGAGCAGTTCTTC
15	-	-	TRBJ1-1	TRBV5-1	CASSLVTGGVTEAFF	TGCGCCAGCAGCTTGGTCACGGGGGGCGTAACTGAAGCTTTCTTT
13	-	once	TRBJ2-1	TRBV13	CAGRAEGMNEQFF	TGTGCCGGCCGGGCCGAAGGAATGAATGAGCAGTTCTTC
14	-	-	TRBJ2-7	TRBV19	CASSIGPGPGEQYF	TGTGCCAGTAGTATAGGTCCGGGGCCGGGCGAGCAGTACTTC
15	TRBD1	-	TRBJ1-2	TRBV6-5	CASRPLDREYYGYTF	TGTGCCAGCAGACCCTTGGACAGGGAATACTATGGCTACACCTTC
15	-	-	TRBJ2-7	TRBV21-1	CASSKLGGRSYEQYF	TGTGCCAGCAGCAAACTGGGTGGGCGATCCTACGAGCAGTACTTC
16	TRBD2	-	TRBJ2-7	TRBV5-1	CASSLARTSGSYEQYF	TGCGCCAGCAGCTTGGCGCGGACTAGCGGGAGCTACGAGCAGTACTTC
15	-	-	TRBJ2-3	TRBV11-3	CASSLGRALTDTQYF	TGTGCCAGCAGCTTAGGCAGGGCCCTCACAGATACGCAGTATTTT
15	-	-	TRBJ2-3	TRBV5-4	CASSGFGSLDDTQYF	TGTGCCAGCAGCGGCTTCGGGTCCCTTGACGATACGCAGTATTTT
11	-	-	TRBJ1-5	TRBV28	CASSRLQPQHF	TGTGCCAGCAGCCGACTTCAGCCCCAGCATTTT
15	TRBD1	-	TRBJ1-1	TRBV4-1	CASGDRAIRNTEAFF	TGCGCCAGCGGGGACAGGGCAATTAGGAACACTGAAGCTTTCTTT
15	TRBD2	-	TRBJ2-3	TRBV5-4	CASGFRGRARGTQYF	TGTGCCAGCGGCTTCCGCGGGAGGGCCCGGGGTACGCAGTATTTT
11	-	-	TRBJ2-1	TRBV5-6	CASSLGPEQFF	TGTGCCAGCAGCTTAGGTCCCGAGCAGTTCTTC
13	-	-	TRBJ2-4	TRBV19	CATTSGAKNIQYF	TGTGCCACCACTTCCGGTGCCAAAAACATTCAGTACTTC
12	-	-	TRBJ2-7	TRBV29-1	CSVEDQGYEQYF	TGCAGCGTTGAAGATCAGGGGTACGAGCAGTACTTC
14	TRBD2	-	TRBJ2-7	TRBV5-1	CASGTSGFPYEQYF	TGCGCCAGCGGAACTAGCGGGTTCCCCTACGAGCAGTACTTC
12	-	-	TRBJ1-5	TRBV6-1	CASSERLLPQHF	TGTGCCAGCAGTGAACGGCTCCTGCCCCAGCATTTT
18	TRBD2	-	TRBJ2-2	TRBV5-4	CASSLGAGGGPNTGELFF	TGTGCCAGCAGCTTGGGGGCGGGAGGGGGTCCGAACACCGGGGAGCTGTTTTTT
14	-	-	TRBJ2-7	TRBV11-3	CASSLDGSSYEQYF	TGTGCCAGCAGCTTAGATGGAAGCTCCTACGAGCAGTACTTC